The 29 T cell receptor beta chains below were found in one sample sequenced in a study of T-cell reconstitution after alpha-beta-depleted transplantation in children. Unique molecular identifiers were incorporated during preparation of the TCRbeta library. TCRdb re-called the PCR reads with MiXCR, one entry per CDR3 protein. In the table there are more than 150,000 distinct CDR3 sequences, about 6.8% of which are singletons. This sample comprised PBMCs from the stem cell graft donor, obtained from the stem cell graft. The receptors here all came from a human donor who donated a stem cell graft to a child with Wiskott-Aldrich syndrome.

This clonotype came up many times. CDR3: CSAARSGGAGELFF. The DNA for the CDR3 is TGCAGCGCGGCCCGGAGTGGGGGGGCCGGGGAGCTGTTTTTT. V gene TRBV29-1 combines with J gene TRBJ2-2; 7 bases map to TRBD2. Germline trimming cut 7 bases from V and 6 bases from J; bases unmatched to any gene: 11. The CDR3 runs 14 residues. The germline V gene has CDR1 SQVTM and CDR2 ANQGSEA.

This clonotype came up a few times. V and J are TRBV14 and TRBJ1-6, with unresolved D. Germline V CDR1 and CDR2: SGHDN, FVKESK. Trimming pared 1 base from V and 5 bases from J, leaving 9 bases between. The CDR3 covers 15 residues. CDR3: CASSQVVSNNSPLHF. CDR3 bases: TGTGCCAGCAGCCAAGTCGTCAGTAATAATTCACCCCTCCACTTT.

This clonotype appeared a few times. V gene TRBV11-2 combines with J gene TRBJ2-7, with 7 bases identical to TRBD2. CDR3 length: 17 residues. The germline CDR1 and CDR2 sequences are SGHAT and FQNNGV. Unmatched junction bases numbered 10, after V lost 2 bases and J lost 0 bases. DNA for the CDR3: TGTGCCAGCAGCTTAATCTGGAGGGAGGGCCTCTCCTACGAGCAGTACTTC. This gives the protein CASSLIWREGLSYEQYF.

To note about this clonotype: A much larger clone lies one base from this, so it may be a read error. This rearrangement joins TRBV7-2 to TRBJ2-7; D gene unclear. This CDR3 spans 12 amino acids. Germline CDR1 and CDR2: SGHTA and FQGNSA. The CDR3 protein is CASSLYQNEQHF. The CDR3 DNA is TGTGCCAGCAGCTTATATCAGAACGAGCAGCACTTC.

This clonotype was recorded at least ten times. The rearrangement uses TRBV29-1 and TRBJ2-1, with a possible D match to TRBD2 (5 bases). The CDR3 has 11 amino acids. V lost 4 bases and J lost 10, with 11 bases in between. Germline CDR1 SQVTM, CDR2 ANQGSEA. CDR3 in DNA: TGCAGCGTTGCGGGAACTCGAGAGCAGTTCTTC. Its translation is CSVAGTREQFF.

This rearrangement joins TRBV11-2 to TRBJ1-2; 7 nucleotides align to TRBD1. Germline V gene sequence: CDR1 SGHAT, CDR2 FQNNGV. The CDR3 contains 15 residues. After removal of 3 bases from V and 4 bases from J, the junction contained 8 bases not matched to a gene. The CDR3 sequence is CASSFTRDSAYGYTF. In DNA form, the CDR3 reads TGTGCCAGCAGCTTTACCCGGGACAGTGCCTATGGCTACACCTTC.

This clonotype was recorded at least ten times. CDR3 nucleotides: TGTGCCAGCAGTTTCTCCAACAGGGCTCCGGGGGAGCTGTTTTTT. Its translation is CASSFSNRAPGELFF. The chain couples TRBV28 to TRBJ2-2; a weak D match, TRBD1 (6 bases). From germline, CDR1 is MDHEN and CDR2 SYDVKM. V was trimmed by 3 bases and J by 8 bases, leaving 16 bases between them. This CDR3 comprises 15 residues.

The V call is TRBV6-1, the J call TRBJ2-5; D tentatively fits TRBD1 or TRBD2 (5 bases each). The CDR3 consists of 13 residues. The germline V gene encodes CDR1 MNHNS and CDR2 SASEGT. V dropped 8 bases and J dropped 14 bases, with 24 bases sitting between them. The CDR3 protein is CASLGLDGIRGYF. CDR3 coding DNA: TGTGCCAGCCTGGGGCTAGATGGGATTCGGGGATACTTC.

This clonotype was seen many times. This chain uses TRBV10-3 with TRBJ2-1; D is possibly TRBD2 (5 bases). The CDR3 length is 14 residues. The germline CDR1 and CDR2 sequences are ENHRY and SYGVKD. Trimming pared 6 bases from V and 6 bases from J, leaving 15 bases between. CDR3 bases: TGTGCCATCAGAAAGGACTCCGTGTCCAATGAGCAGTTCTTC. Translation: CAIRKDSVSNEQFF.

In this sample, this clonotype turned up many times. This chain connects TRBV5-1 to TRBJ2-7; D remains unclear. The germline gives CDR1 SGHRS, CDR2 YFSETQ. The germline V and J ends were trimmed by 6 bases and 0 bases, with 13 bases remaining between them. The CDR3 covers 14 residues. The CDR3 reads CASMQDRSSYEQYF. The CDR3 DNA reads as TGCGCCAGCATGCAGGACCGTTCCTCCTACGAGCAGTACTTC.

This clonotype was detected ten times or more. The chain's CDR3 is CASSYSQGLLNTEAFF. The DNA for the CDR3 is TGTGCCAGCAGTTACTCGCAAGGTCTCCTTAACACTGAAGCTTTCTTT. The chain recombines TRBV6-5 with TRBJ1-1, with D hard to call. Trimming left V 0 bases short and J 2 bases short, with 13 bases between. CDR1 is MNHEY, CDR2 SVGAGI, per germline. The CDR3 loop spans 16 amino acids.

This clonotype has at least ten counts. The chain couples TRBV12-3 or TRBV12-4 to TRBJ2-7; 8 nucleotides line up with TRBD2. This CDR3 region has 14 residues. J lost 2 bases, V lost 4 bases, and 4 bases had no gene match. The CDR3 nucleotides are TGTGCCAGCAGTTCAGTAGCGGGAACCTACGAGCAGTACTTC. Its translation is CASSSVAGTYEQYF.

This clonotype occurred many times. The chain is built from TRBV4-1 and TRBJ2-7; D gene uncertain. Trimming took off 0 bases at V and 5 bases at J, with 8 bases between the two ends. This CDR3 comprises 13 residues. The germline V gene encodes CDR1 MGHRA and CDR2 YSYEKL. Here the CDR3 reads CASSQDYYNEQYF. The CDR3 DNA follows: TGCGCCAGCAGCCAAGATTACTACAACGAGCAGTACTTC.

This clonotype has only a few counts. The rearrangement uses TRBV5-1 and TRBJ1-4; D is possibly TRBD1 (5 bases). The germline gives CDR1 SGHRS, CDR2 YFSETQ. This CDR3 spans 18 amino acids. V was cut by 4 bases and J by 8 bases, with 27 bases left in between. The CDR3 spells CASSPYLLTPGTNEKLFF. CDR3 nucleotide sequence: TGCGCCAGCAGCCCTTACTTGCTAACACCGGGGACCAACGAAAAACTGTTTTTT.

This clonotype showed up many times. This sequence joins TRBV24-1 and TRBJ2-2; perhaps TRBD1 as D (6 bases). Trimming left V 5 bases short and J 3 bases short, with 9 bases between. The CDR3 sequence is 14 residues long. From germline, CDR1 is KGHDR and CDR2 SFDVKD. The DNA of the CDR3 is TGTGCCACCAGTGTAAACAGGGACACCGGGGAGCTGTTTTTT. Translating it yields CATSVNRDTGELFF.

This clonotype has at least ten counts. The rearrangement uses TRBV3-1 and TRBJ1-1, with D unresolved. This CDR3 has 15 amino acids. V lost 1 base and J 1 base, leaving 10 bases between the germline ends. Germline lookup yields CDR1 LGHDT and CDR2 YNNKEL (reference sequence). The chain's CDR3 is CASSQGWQQNTEAFF. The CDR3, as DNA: TGTGCCAGCAGCCAAGGATGGCAGCAGAACACTGAAGCTTTCTTT.

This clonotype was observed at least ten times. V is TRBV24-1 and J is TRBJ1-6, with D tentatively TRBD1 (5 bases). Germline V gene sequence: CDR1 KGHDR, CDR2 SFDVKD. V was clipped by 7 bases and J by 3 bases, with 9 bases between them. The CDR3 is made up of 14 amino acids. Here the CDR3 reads CATSAGLYNSPLHF. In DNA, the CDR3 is TGTGCCACCAGCGCGGGACTCTATAATTCACCCCTCCACTTT.

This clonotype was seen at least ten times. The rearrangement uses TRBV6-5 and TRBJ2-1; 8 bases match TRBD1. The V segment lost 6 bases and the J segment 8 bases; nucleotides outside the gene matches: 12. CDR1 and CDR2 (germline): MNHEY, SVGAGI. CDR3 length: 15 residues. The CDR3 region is CASRGRRTGIDEQFF. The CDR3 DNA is TGTGCCAGCAGGGGACGAAGGACAGGGATTGATGAGCAGTTCTTC.

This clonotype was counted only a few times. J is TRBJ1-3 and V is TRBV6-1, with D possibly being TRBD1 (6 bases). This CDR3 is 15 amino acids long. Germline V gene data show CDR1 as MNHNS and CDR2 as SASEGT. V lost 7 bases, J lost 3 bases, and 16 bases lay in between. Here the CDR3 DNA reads TGTGCCAGCAACTCACGCCCAGGGGTTGGAAACACCATATATTTT. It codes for CASNSRPGVGNTIYF.

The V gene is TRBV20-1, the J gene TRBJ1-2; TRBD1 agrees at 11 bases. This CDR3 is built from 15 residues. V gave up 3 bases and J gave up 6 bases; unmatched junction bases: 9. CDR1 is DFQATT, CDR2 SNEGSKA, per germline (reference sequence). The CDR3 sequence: CSASVKGQGVHGYTF. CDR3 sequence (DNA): TGCAGTGCTAGTGTCAAGGGACAGGGGGTTCATGGCTACACCTTC.

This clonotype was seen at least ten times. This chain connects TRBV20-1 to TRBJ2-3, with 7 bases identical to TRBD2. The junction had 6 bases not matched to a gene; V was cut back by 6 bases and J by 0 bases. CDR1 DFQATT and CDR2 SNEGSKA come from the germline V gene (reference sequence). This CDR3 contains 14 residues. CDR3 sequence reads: CSAWGGSSTDTQYF. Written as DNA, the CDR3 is TGCAGTGCCTGGGGCGGGAGTAGCACAGATACGCAGTATTTT.

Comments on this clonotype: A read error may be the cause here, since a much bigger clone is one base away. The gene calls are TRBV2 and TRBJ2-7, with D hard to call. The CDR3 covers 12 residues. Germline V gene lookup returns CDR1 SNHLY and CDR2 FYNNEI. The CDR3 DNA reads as TGTACCAGCAGCCCCGTGGGCGCCGAGCAGTACTTC. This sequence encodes CTSSPVGAEQYF.

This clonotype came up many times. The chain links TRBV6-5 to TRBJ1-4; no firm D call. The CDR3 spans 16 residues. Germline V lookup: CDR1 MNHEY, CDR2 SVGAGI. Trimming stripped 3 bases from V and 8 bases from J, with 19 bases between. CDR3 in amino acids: CASSYKVSGRREKLFF. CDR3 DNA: TGTGCCAGCAGTTATAAGGTTTCGGGAAGGCGGGAAAAACTGTTTTTT.

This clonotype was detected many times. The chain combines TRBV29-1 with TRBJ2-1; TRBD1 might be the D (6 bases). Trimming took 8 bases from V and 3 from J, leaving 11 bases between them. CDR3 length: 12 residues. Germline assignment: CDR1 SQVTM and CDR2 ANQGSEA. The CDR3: CSFYRDYNEQFF. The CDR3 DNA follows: TGCAGCTTTTACAGGGACTACAATGAGCAGTTCTTC.

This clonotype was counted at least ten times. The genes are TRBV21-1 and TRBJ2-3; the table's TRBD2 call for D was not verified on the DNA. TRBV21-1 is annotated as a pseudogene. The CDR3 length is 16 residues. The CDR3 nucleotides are TGTGCCAGCAGCGGCCTTTGGAGGCACAGCACAGATACGCAGTATTTT. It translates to CASSGLWRHSTDTQYF.

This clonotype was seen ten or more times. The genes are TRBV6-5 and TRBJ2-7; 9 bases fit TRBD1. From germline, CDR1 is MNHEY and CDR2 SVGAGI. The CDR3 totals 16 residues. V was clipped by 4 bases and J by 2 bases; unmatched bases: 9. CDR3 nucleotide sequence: TGTGCCAGCAGTTGGCCGGGGGGACAGGGCGCCTACGAGCAGTACTTC. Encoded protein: CASSWPGGQGAYEQYF.

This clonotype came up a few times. The DNA of the CDR3 is TGTGCCAGCAGTTCAATAGCGGGAGCCATCCGTAATGAGCAGTTCTTC. It yields the protein CASSSIAGAIRNEQFF. The rearrangement uses TRBV11-3 and TRBJ2-1; 9 bases match TRBD2. This CDR3 comprises 16 residues. Germline loops: CDR1 SGHNT, CDR2 YENEEA. The junction had 13 bases not matched to a gene; V was cut back by 6 bases and J by 7 bases.

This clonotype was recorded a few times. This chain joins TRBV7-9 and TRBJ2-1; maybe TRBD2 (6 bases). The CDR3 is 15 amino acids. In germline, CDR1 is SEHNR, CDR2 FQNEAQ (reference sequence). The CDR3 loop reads CAVGGATDSYNEQFF. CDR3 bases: TGTGCAGTGGGGGGAGCGACTGACTCCTACAATGAGCAGTTCTTC.

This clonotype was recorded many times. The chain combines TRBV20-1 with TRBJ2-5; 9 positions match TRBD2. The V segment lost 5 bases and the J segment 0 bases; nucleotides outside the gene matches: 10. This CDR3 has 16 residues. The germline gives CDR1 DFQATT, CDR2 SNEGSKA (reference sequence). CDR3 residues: CSAGIRGGVYQETQYF. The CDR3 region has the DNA TGCAGTGCTGGCATCCGCGGGGGGGTATACCAAGAGACCCAGTACTTC.